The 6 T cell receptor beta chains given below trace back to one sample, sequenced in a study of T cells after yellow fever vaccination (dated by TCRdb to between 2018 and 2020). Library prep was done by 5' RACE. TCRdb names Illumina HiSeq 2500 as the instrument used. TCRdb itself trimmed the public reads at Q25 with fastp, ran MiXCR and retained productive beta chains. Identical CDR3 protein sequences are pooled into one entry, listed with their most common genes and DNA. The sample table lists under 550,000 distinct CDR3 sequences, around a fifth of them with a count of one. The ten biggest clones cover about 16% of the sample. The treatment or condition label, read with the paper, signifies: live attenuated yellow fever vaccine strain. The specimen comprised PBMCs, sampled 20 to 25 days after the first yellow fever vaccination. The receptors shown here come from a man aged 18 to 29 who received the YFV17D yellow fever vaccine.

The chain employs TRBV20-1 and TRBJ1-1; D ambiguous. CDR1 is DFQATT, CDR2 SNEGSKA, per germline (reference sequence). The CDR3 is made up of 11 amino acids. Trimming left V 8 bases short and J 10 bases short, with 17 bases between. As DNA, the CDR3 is TGCAGTTCCAAGCCAGGACCGGCAGCTTTCTTT. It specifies CSSKPGPAAFF.

The CDR3 DNA is TGTGCCAGCAGTCCCTTAGCGGGGGGAGAAGAGACCCAGTACTTC. It is translated as CASSPLAGGEETQYF. The chain joins TRBV27 to TRBJ2-5, with 10 bases that match TRBD2. Germline CDR1 is MNHEY and CDR2 is SMNVEV (reference sequence). The CDR3 runs to 15 residues. V was pared by 5 bases and J by 3 bases, with 6 bases of the junction left unmatched.

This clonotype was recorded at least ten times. CDR3 sequence reads: CASSRSEGLAGETQYF. The CDR3 DNA sequence: TGTGCCAGCAGCCGAAGTGAGGGACTAGCGGGGGAGACCCAGTACTTC. The chain combines TRBV7-2 with TRBJ2-5, with 13 bases identical to TRBD2. This CDR3 has 16 amino acids. Looked up from germline, CDR1 is SGHTA and CDR2 is FQGNSA. The ends lost 5 bases at V and 5 bases at J; junction bases unmatched: 8.

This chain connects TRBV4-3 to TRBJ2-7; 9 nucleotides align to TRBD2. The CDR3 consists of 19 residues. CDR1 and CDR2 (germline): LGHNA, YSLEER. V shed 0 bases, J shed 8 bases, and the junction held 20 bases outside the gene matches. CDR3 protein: CASSQDPPWGSGGSPKQYF. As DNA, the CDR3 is TGCGCCAGCAGCCAAGACCCGCCTTGGGGTAGCGGGGGATCCCCCAAGCAGTACTTC.

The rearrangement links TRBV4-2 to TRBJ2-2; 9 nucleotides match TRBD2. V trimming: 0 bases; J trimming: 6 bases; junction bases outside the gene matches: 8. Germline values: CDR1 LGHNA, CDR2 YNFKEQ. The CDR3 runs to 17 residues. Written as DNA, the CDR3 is TGTGCCAGCAGCCAAGATAGAGGGCGGGGGGGCCCCGGGGAGCTGTTTTTT. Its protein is CASSQDRGRGGPGELFF.

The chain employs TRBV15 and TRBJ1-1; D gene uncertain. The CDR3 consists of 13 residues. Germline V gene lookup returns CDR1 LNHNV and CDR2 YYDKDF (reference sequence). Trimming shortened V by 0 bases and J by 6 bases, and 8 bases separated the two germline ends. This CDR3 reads CATSRDRKAEAFF. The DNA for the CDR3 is TGTGCCACCAGCAGAGACCGGAAGGCTGAAGCTTTCTTT.